The subject of this entry is one T cell receptor (beta chain). The record originates from a study of blood T cells in healthy people across ages. The V segment lost 8 bases and the J segment 6 bases; nucleotides outside the gene matches: 11. Germline loops: CDR1 MGHDK, CDR2 SYGVNS. CDR3 size: 14 residues. It was with a sample-barcoded 5' primer and a J-beta primer mix that a second PCR of roughly 7 to 12 cycles was run. MiXCR was run by TCRdb on the 5' RACE reads, yielding one entry per CDR3 protein. The table has more than 650,000 distinct CDR3 sequences, 22% seen once. This receptor was identified in a man aged 65 to 85 in good health. The chain has TRBV25-1 and TRBJ1-1; 8 bases are a match to TRBD1. The specimen was blood. The CDR3 loop is CASSTQGAWAEAFF. CDR3 nucleotides: TGTGCCAGCTCCACCCAGGGGGCTTGGGCTGAAGCTTTCTTT.